A single sample gave rise to the 9 T cell receptor beta chains below, sequenced in a study of blood T cells in healthy people across ages. Sample-barcoded 5' priming and a J-beta primer mix drove a second PCR of 7 to 11 cycles. A single record per CDR3 protein comes from TCRdb applying MiXCR to the 5' RACE reads. The data show 650,000 to 1,000,000 distinct CDR3 sequences, with about 45% seen just once and 15% to 20% held by the top ten. Sequenced: blood. These receptors originate from an elderly man in good health.

The J gene is TRBJ2-7, the V gene TRBV28; D possibly corresponds to TRBD1 (5 bases). The DNA end lines up better with TRBJ2-5; the J call may be wrong. From germline, CDR1 is MDHEN and CDR2 SYDVKM. The CDR3 has 13 residues. CDR3 sequence: CASSSQGRATQYF. The DNA for the CDR3 is TGTGCCAGCAGTAGTCAGGGAAGGGCGACCCAGTACTTC.

Concerning this clonotype itself: At one end, the junction sequence differs from germline, possibly due to a read error. V gene TRBV9 combines with J gene TRBJ2-7; D is possibly TRBD1 (6 bases). The germline V gene encodes CDR1 SGDLS and CDR2 YYNGEE. CDR3 length: 12 amino acids. Here the CDR3 DNA reads TGTGCCGGCAGCCCACAGGGCTACGAGCAGTACTTC. Translated: CAGSPQGYEQYF. Full variable domain (rest looked up from reference TRBV9 and TRBJ2-7): DSGVTQTPKHLITATGQRVTLRCSPRSGDLSVYWYQQSLDQGLQFLIQYYNGEERAKGNILERFSAQQFPDLHSELNLSSLELGDSALYFCAGSPQGYEQYFGPGTRLTVT.

The V gene is TRBV7-2, the J gene TRBJ2-2, with D possibly TRBD1 on 5 matching bases. This CDR3 is 14 amino acids long. Germline assignment: CDR1 SGHTA and CDR2 FQGNSA. Trimming took 2 bases from V and 7 from J, leaving 11 bases between them. The DNA for the CDR3 is TGTGCCAGCAGCTTAACTCCCGGACACGGGGAGCTGTTTTTT. This encodes CASSLTPGHGELFF.

This clonotype was seen more than once but under ten times. J is TRBJ2-7 and V is TRBV7-2; 9 bases line up with TRBD2. The CDR3 contains 13 residues. Germline CDR1 SGHTA, CDR2 FQGNSA. V lost 6 bases and J lost 3; bases outside the gene matches: 3. The CDR3 region has the DNA TGTGCCAGCAGTCAGCGGGGGGACTACGAGCAGTACTTC. This sequence encodes CASSQRGDYEQYF.

Remarks on this clonotype: A much larger clone lies one base from this, so it may be a read error. This chain connects TRBV27 to TRBJ1-6; tentatively, D is TRBD1 (6 bases). The CDR3 totals 15 residues. V dropped 4 bases and J dropped 7 bases, with 14 bases sitting between them. Germline V gives CDR1 MNHEY, CDR2 SMNVEV (reference sequence). The CDR3 coding sequence is TGTGCCAGCAGTTGTAATCCGGGGGCGAATTCACCCCTCCACTTT. It yields the protein CASSCNPGANSPLHF.

This clonotype was found a few times. The rearrangement joins TRBV20-1 to TRBJ1-2; perhaps TRBD1 as D (5 bases). There are 14 residues in the CDR3. Per the germline V gene, CDR1 is DFQATT and CDR2 is SNEGSKA (reference sequence). The V and J ends lost 3 bases and 1 base respectively, with 12 bases between them. CDR3 sequence reads: CSASRTQLNYGYTF. CDR3 in DNA: TGCAGTGCTAGTAGGACACAACTTAACTATGGCTACACCTTC.

The CDR3 region is CASRATGDYEQYF. CDR3 in DNA: TGTGCCAGCAGGGCTACCGGGGATTACGAGCAGTACTTC. The chain recombines TRBV3-1 with TRBJ2-7, with D possibly being TRBD2 (5 bases). Deletions cut 6 bases from V and 4 bases from J, with 13 bases between. The germline V gene has CDR1 LGHDT and CDR2 YNNKEL (reference sequence). The length of the CDR3 is 13 residues.

This chain connects TRBV7-2 to TRBJ2-3, with D hard to call. This CDR3 has 15 residues. The germline V gene encodes CDR1 SGHTA and CDR2 FQGNSA. Trimming pared 1 base from V and 4 bases from J, leaving 12 bases between. The CDR3 reads CASSLVALRPDTQYF. DNA of the CDR3: TGTGCCAGCAGCTTAGTGGCCCTGCGGCCAGATACGCAGTATTTT.

The chain is built from TRBV29-1 and TRBJ2-2, with TRBD2 identical over 10 bases. Trimming cost V 7 bases and J 7 bases; bases outside gene matches: 3. Germline lookup yields CDR1 SQVTM and CDR2 ANQGSEA. The CDR3 is 12 residues long. CDR3 coding DNA: TGCAGCGCAAGCGGGAGGGACGGGGAGCTGTTTTTT. It specifies CSASGRDGELFF.